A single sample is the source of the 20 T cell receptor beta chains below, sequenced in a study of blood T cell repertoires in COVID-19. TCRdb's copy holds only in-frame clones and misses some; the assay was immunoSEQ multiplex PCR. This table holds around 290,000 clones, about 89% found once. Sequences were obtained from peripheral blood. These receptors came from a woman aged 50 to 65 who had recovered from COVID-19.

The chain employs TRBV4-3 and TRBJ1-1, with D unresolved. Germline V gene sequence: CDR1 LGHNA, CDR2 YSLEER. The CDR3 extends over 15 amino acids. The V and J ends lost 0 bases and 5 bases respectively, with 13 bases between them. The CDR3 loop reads CASSQDLTFGTEAFF. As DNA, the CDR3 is TGCGCCAGCAGCCAAGATTTAACGTTCGGGACTGAAGCTTTCTTT.

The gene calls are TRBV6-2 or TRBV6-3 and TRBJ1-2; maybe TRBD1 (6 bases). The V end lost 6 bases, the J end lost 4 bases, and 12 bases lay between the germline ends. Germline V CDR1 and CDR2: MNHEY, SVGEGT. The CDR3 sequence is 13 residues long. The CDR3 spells CASSPMTGYGYTF. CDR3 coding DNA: TGTGCCAGCAGCCCTATGACAGGCTATGGCTACACCTTC.

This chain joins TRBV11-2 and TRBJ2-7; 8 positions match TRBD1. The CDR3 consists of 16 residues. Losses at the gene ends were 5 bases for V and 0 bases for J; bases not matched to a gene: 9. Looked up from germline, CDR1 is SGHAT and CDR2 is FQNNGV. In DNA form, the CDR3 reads TGTGCCAGCAGCCAATCCGGGACAGGCGGCTCCTACGAGCAGTACTTC. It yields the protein CASSQSGTGGSYEQYF.

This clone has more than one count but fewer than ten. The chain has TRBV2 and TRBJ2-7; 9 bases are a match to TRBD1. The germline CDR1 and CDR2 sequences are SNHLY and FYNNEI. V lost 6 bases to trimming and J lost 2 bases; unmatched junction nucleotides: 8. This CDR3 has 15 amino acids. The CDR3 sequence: CASRADRGGTYEQYF. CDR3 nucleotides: TGTGCCAGCAGAGCGGACAGGGGTGGTACCTACGAGCAGTACTTC.

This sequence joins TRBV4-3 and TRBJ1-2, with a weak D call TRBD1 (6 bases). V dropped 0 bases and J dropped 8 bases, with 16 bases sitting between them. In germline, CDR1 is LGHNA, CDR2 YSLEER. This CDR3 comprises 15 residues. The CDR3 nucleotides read TGCGCCAGCAGCCAAGATTTAGAGACAGGTTGGGGCTACACCTTC. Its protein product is CASSQDLETGWGYTF.

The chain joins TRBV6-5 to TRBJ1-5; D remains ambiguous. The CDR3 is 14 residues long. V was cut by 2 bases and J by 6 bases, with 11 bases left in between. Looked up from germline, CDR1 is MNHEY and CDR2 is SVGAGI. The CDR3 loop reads CASSYNRAGQPQHF. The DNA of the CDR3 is TGTGCCAGCAGTTACAATCGCGCGGGTCAGCCCCAGCATTTT.

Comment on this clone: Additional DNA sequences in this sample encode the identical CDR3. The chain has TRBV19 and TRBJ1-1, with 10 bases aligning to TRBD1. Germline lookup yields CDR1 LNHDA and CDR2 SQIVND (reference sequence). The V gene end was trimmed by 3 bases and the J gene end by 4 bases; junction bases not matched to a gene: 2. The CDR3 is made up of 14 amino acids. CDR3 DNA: TGTGCCAGTAGTATTCGGGACAGGGGCACTGAAGCTTTCTTT. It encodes CASSIRDRGTEAFF. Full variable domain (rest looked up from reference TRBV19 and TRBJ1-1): DGGITQSPKYLFRKEGQNVTLSCEQNLNHDAMYWYRQDPGQGLRLIYYSQIVNDFQKGDIAEGYSVSREKKESFPLTVTSAQKNPTAFYLCASSIRDRGTEAFFGQGTRLTVV.

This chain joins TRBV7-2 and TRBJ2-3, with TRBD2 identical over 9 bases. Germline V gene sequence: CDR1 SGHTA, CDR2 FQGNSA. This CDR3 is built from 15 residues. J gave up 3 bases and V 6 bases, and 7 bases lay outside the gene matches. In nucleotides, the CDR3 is TGTGCCAGCAGTTCCTCTAGCGGGGTGACAGATACGCAGTATTTT. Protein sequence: CASSSSSGVTDTQYF. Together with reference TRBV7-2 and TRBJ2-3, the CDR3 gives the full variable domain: GAGVSQSPSNKVTEKGKDVELRCDPISGHTALYWYRQSLGQGLEFLIYFQGNSAPDKSGLPSDRFSAERTGGSVSTLTIQRTQQEDSAVYLCASSSSSGVTDTQYFGPGTRLTVL.

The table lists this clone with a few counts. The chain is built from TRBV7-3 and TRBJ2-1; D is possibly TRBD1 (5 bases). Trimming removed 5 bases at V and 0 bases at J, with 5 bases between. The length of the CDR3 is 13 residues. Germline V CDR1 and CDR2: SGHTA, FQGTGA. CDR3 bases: TGTGCCAGCAGCCAGGGCTCCTACAATGAGCAGTTCTTC. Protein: CASSQGSYNEQFF. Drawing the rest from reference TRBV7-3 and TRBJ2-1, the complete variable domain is GAGVSQTPSNKVTEKGKYVELRCDPISGHTALYWYRQSLGQGPEFLIYFQGTGAADDSGLPNDRFFAVRPEGSVSTLKIQRTERGDSAVYLCASSQGSYNEQFFGPGTRLTVL.

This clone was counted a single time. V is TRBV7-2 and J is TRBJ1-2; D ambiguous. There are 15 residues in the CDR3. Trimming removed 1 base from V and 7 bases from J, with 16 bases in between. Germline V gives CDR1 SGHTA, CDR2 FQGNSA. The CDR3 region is CASSLVVRSVFGYTF. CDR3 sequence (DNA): TGTGCCAGCAGCTTAGTCGTACGGAGCGTGTTTGGCTACACCTTC.

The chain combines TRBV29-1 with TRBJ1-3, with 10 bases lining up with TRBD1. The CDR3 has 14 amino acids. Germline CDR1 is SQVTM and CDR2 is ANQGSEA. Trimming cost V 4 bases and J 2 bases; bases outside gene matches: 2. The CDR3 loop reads CSVGQGAAGNTIYF. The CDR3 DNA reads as TGCAGCGTTGGACAGGGGGCGGCTGGAAACACCATATATTTT.

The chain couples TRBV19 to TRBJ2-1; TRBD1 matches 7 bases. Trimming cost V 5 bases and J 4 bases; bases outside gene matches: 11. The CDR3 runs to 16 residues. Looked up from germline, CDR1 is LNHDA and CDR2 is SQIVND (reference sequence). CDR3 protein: CASSLGTALPYNEQFF. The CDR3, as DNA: TGTGCCAGTAGTTTGGGGACAGCCCTTCCTTACAATGAGCAGTTCTTC.

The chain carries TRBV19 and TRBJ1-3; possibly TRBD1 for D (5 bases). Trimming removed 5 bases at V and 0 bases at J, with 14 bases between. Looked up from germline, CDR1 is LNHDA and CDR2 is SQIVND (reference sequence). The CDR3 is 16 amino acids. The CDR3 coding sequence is TGTGCCAGTAGTCTGGGACTTCGGAGCTCTGGAAACACCATATATTTT. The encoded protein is CASSLGLRSSGNTIYF. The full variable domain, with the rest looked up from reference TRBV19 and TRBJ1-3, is DGGITQSPKYLFRKEGQNVTLSCEQNLNHDAMYWYRQDPGQGLRLIYYSQIVNDFQKGDIAEGYSVSREKKESFPLTVTSAQKNPTAFYLCASSLGLRSSGNTIYFGEGSWLTVV.

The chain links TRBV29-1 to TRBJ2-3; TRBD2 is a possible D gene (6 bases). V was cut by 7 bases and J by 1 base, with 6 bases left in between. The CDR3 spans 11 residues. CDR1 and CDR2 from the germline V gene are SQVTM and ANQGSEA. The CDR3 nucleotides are TGCAGCGAGCGGGGCACAGATACGCAGTATTTT. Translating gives CSERGTDTQYF.

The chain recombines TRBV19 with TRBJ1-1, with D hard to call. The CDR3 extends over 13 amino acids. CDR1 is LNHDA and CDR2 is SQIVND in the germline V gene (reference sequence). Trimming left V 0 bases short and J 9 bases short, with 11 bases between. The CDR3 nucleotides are TGTGCCAGTAGTATAGACCCGCAAGAGAAAGCTTTCTTT. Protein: CASSIDPQEKAFF.

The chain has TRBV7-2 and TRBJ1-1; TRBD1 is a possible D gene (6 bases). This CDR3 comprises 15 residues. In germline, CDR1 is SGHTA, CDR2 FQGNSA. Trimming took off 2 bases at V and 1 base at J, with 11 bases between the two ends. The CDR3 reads CASSLRRQANTEAFF. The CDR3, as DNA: TGTGCCAGCAGCTTAAGGCGACAGGCGAACACTGAAGCTTTCTTT.

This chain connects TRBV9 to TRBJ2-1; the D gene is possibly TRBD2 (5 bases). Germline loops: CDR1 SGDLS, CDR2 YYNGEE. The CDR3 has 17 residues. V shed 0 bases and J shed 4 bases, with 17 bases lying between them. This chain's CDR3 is CASSVVASPDIYNEQFF. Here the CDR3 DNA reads TGTGCCAGCAGCGTAGTGGCTAGCCCAGATATATACAATGAGCAGTTCTTC.

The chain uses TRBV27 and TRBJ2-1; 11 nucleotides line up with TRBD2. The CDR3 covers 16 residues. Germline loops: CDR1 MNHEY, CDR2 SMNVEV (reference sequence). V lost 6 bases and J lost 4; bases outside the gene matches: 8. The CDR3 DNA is TGTGCCAGCAGCAGATCCGGGACTAGCGGATACAATGAGCAGTTCTTC. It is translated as CASSRSGTSGYNEQFF.

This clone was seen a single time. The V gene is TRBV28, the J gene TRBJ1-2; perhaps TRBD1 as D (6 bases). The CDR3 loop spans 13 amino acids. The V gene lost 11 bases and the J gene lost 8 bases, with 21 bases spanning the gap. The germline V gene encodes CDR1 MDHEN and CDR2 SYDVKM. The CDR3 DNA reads TGTGCCGTCCCCCAGGGGCGCCTGCTGGGCTACACCTTC. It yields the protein CAVPQGRLLGYTF.

The CDR3 loop is CASSYEVVSGVYEQYF. In DNA form, the CDR3 reads TGTGCCAGCAGTTACGAGGTGGTTAGCGGGGTCTACGAGCAGTACTTC. V gene TRBV6-2 or TRBV6-3 combines with J gene TRBJ2-7, with 8 bases aligning to TRBD2. Germline-derived CDR1 and CDR2 are MNHEY and SVGEGT. This CDR3 region has 16 residues. The junction had 9 bases not matched to a gene; V was cut back by 2 bases and J by 3 bases.